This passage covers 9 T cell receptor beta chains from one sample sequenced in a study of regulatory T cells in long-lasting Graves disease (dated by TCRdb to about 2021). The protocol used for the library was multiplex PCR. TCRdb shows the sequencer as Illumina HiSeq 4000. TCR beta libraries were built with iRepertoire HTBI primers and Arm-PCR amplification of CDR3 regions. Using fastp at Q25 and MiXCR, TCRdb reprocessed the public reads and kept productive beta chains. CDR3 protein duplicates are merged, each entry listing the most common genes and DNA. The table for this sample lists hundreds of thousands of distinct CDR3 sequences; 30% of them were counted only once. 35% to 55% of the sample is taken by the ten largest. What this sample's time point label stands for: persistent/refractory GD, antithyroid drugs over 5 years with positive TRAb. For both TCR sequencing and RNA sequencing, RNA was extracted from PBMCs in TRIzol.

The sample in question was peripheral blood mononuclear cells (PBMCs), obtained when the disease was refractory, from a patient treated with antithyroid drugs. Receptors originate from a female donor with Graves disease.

This CDR3 reads CASSFSGTRGPSYEQYF. CDR3 nucleotides: TGCGCCAGCAGTTTCTCCGGGACTAGGGGGCCTTCCTACGAGCAGTACTTC. The chain employs TRBV5-1 and TRBJ2-7, with D tentatively TRBD2 (8 bases). V lost 5 bases and J lost 1, with 22 bases in between. Per the germline V gene, CDR1 is SGHRS and CDR2 is YFSETQ. The CDR3 sequence is 17 residues long.

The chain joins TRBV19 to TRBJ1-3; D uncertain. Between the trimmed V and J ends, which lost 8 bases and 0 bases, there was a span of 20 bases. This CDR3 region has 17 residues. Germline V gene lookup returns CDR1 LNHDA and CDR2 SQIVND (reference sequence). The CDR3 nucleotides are TGTGCCAGTCTTACTCGGAGAGGATTGAACTCTGGAAACACCATATATTTT. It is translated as CASLTRRGLNSGNTIYF.

The CDR3 here is CSARDRKQANYGYTF. The CDR3 DNA is TGCAGTGCTAGAGATCGTAAACAGGCTAACTATGGCTACACCTTC. This sequence joins TRBV20-1 and TRBJ1-2; the D gene is possibly TRBD1 (5 bases). Trimming removed 0 bases from V and 0 bases from J, with 11 bases in between. Germline lookup yields CDR1 DFQATT and CDR2 SNEGSKA (reference sequence). This CDR3 has 15 amino acids.

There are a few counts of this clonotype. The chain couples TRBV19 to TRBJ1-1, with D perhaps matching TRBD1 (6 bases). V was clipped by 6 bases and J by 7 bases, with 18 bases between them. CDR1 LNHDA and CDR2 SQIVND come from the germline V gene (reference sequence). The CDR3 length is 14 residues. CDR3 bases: TGTGCCAGTAGCCCCGCGGGGGCGAGGGATGAAGCTTTCTTT. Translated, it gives CASSPAGARDEAFF.

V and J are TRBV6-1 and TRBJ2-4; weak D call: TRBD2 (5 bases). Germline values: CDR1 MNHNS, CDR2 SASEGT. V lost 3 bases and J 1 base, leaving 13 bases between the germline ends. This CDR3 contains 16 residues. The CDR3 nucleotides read TGTGCCAGCAGTGACCAGCGGCTAGGTGCCAAAAACATTCAGTACTTC. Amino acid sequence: CASSDQRLGAKNIQYF.

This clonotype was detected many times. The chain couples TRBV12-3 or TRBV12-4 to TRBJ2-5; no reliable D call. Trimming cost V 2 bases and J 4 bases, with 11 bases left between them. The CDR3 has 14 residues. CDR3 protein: CASSLQVVGETQYF. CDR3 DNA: TGTGCCAGCAGTTTACAGGTGGTTGGAGAGACCCAGTACTTC.

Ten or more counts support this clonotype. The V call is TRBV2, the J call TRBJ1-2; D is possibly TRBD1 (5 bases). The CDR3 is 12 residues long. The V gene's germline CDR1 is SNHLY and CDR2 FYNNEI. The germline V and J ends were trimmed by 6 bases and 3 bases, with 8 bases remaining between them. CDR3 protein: CASRRGDYGYTF. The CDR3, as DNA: TGTGCCAGCAGACGGGGGGACTATGGCTACACCTTC.

The CDR3 DNA follows: TGTGCCAGCAGTACCAACCTTGACAGGGGGCCCTACGAGCAGTACTTC. Protein: CASSTNLDRGPYEQYF. The rearrangement uses TRBV12-3 or TRBV12-4 and TRBJ2-7, with 10 bases aligning to TRBD1. The CDR3 extends over 16 amino acids. The V gene end was trimmed by 5 bases and the J gene end by 2 bases; junction bases not matched to a gene: 9.

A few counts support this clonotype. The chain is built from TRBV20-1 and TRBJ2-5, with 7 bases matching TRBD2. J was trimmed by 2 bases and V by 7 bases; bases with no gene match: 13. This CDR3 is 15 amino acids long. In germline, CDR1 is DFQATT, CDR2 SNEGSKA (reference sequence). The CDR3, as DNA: TGCAGTGTCTCCCGCGGGGCGGGAGCGCAAGAGACCCAGTACTTC. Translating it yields CSVSRGAGAQETQYF.